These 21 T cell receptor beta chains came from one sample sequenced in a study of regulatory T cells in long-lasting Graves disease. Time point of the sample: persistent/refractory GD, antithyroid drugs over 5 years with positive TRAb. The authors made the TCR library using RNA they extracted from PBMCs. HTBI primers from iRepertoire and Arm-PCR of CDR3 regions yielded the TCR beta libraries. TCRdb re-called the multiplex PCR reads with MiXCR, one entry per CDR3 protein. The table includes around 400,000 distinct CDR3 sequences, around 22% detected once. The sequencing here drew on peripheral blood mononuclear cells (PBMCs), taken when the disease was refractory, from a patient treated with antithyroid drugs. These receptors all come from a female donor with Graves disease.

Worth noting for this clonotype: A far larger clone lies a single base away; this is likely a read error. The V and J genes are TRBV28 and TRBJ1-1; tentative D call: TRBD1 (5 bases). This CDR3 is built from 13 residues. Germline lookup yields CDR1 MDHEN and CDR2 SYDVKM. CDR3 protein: CASRATVNTETFF. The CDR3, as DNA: TGTGCCAGCAGAGCGACAGTGAACACTGAAACTTTCTTT.

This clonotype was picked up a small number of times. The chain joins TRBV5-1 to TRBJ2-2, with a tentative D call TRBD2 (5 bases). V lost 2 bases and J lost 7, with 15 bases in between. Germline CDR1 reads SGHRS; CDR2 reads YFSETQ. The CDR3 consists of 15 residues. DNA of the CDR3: TGCGCCAGCAGCTTCGGCGGGCGTAATGACGGGGAGCTGTTTTTT. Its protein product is CASSFGGRNDGELFF.

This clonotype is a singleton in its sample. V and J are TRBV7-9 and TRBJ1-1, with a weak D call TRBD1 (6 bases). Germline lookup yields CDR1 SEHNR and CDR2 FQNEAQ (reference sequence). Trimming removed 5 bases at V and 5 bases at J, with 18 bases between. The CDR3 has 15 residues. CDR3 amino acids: CASSGGGLPRTEAFF. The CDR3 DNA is TGTGCCAGCAGCGGAGGGGGACTCCCGAGGACTGAAGCTTTCTTT. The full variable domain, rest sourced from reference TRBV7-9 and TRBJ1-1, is DTGVSQNPRHKITKRGQNVTFRCDPISEHNRLYWYRQTLGQGPEFLTYFQNEAQLEKSRLLSDRFSAERPKGSFSTLEIQRTEQGDSAMYLCASSGGGLPRTEAFFGQGTRLTVV.

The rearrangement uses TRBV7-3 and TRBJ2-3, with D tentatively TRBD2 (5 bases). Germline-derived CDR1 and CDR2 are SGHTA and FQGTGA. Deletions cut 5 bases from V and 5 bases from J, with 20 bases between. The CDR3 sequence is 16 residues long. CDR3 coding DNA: TGTGCCAGCAGCCCTTTTGAGGGCCGGTCGGGAGATACGCAGTATTTT. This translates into CASSPFEGRSGDTQYF. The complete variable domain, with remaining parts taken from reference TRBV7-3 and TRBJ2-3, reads GAGVSQTPSNKVTEKGKYVELRCDPISGHTALYWYRQSLGQGPEFLIYFQGTGAADDSGLPNDRFFAVRPEGSVSTLKIQRTERGDSAVYLCASSPFEGRSGDTQYFGPGTRLTVL.

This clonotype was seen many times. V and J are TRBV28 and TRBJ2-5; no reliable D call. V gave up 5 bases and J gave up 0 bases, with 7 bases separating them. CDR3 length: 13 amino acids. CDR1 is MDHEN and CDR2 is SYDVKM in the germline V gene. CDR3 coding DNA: TGTGCCAGCAGTCTCTGGGACCAAGAGACCCAGTACTTC. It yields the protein CASSLWDQETQYF.

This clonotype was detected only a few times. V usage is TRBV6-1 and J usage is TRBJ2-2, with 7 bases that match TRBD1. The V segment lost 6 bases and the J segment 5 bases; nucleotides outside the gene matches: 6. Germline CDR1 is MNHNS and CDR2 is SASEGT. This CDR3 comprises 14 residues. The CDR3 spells CASRQQGRTGELFF. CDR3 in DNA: TGTGCCAGCAGGCAACAGGGGCGGACCGGGGAGCTGTTTTTT.

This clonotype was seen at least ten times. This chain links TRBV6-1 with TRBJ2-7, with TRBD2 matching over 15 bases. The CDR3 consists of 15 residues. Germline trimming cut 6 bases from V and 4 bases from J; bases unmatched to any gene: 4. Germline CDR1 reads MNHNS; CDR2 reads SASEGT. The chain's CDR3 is CASSIGTSGRYEQYF. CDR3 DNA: TGTGCCAGCAGCATTGGGACTAGCGGGAGGTACGAGCAGTACTTC.

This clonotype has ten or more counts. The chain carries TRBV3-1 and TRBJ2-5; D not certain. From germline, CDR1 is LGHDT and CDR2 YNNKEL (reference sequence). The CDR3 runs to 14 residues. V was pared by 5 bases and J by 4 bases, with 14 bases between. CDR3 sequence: CASSFQPGRETQYF. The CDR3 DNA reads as TGTGCCAGCAGCTTCCAGCCAGGAAGAGAGACCCAGTACTTC.

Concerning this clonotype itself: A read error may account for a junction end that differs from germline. CDR3 sequence reads: CVSRLRGASQPQHF. CDR3 coding DNA: TGTGTCAGCCGGCTGAGGGGGGCCTCTCAGCCCCAGCATTTT. The chain couples TRBV6-1 to TRBJ1-5, with a possible D match to TRBD1 (6 bases). Germline assignment: CDR1 MNHNS and CDR2 SASEGT. The CDR3 is made up of 14 amino acids.

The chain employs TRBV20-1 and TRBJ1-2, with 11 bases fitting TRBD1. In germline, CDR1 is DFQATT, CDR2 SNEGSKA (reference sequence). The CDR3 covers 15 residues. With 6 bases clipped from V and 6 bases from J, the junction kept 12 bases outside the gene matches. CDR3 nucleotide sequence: TGCAGTGCCGCCTCCGGGACAGGGGGGGGAAATGGCTACACCTTC. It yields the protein CSAASGTGGGNGYTF.

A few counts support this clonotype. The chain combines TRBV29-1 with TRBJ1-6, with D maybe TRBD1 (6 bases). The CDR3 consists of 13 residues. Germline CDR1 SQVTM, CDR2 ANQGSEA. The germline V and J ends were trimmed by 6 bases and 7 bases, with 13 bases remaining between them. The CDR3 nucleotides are TGCAGCGTAAAACAGGGTCCCAATTCACCCCTCCACTTT. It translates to CSVKQGPNSPLHF.

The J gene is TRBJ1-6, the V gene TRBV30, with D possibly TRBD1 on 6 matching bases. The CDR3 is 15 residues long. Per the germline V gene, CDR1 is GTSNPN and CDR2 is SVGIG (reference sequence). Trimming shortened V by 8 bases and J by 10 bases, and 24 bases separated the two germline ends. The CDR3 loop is CAASKVQGINSPLHF. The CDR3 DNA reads TGTGCCGCCTCAAAAGTACAGGGAATTAACTCACCCCTCCACTTT.

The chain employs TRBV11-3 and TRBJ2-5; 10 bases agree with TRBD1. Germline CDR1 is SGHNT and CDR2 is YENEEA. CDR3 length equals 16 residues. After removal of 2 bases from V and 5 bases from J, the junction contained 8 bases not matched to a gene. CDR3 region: CASSLSGQGLVETQYF. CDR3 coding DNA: TGTGCCAGCAGCTTATCGGGACAGGGGTTGGTGGAGACCCAGTACTTC.

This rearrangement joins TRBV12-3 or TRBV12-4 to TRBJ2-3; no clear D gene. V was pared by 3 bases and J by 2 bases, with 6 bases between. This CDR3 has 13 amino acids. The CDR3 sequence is CASSLYTTDTQYF. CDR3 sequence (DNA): TGTGCCAGCAGTTTGTACACCACAGATACGCAGTATTTT.

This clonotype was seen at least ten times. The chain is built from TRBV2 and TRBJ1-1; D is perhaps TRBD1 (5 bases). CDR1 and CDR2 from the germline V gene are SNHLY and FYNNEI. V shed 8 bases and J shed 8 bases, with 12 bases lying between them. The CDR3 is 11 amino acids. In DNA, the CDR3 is TGTGCCAGCTCGGTAGACAGCGAAGCTTTCTTT. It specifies CASSVDSEAFF. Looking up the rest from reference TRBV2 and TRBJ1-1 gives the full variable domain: EPEVTQTPSHQVTQMGQEVILRCVPISNHLYFYWYRQILGQKVEFLVSFYNNEISEKSEIFDDQFSVERPDGSNFTLKIRSTKLEDSAMYFCASSVDSEAFFGQGTRLTVV.

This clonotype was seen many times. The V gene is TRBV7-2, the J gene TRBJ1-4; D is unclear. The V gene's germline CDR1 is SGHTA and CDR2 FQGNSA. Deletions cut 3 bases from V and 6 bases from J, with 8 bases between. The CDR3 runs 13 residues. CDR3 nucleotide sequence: TGTGCCAGCAGCTTCGGACTGCATGAAAAACTGTTTTTT. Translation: CASSFGLHEKLFF.

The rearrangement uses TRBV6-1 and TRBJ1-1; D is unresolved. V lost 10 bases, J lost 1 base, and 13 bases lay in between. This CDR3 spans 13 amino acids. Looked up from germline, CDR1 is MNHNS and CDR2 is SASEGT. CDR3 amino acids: CATRNAGNTEAFF. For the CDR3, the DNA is TGTGCCACACGTAACGCGGGGAACACTGAAGCTTTCTTT.

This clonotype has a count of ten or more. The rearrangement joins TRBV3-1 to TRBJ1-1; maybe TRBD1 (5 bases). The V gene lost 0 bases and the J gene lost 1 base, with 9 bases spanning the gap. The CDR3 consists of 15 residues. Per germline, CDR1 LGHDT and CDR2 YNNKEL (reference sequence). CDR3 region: CASSQDIGQNTEAFF. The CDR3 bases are TGTGCCAGCAGCCAAGACATCGGACAGAACACTGAAGCTTTCTTT.

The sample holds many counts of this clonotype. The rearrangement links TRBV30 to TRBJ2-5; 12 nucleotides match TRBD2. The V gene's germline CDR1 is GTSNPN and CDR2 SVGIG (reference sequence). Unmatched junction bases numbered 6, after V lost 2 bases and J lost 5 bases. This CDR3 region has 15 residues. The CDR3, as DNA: TGTGCCTGGAGTAGGCTAGCGGGAGGGCCGGAGACCCAGTACTTC. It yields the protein CAWSRLAGGPETQYF.

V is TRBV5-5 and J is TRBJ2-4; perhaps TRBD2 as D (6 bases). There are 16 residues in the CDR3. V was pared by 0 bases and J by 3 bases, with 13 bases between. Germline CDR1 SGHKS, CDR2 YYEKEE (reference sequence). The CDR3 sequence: CASSLDAGIVKNIQYF. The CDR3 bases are TGTGCCAGCAGCTTGGATGCGGGAATCGTCAAAAACATTCAGTACTTC.

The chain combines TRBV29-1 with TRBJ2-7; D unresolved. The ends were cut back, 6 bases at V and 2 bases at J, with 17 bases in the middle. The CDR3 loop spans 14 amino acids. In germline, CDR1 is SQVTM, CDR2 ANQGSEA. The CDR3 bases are TGCAGCGTCGCAAGTGGCGCGTCAACCTACGAGCAGTACTTC. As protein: CSVASGASTYEQYF.